The 15 T cell receptor beta chains below all came from one sample that was sequenced in a study of molecular identifiers for immune sequencing clone quantification. TCRdb analysed the PCR reads with MiXCR anew, one entry per CDR3 protein. The data show hundreds of thousands of distinct CDR3 sequences, with roughly a fifth seen just once and approximately 0.85% held by the top ten. Specimen: naive CD8+ T cells from blood, with Jurkat cell RNA spiked in. Subset denoted: FACS-sorted CD8+CD4-CCR7+CD45RA+ naive T cells. The receptors here all came from a human donor in good health. Some libraries in this study had Jurkat cell RNA spiked in.

In DNA, the CDR3 is TGTGCCAGCAGCCCTCCCGGGACTAGCGGGACTGAGCAGTTCTTC. It specifies CASSPPGTSGTEQFF. This chain uses TRBV7-9 with TRBJ2-1; 13 bases are a match to TRBD2. Germline lookup yields CDR1 SEHNR and CDR2 FQNEAQ (reference sequence). This CDR3 comprises 15 residues. J gave up 9 bases and V 5 bases, and 7 bases lay outside the gene matches.

Many counts were recorded for this clonotype. Here the CDR3 DNA reads TGTGCCAGCAGCCAACATCGTGATTCGTACGAGCAGTACTTC. It specifies CASSQHRDSYEQYF. V is TRBV14 and J is TRBJ2-7, with no clear D. Trimming pared 2 bases from V and 4 bases from J, leaving 12 bases between. The germline CDR1 and CDR2 sequences are SGHDN and FVKESK. The CDR3 covers 14 residues. Full variable domain (rest looked up from reference TRBV14 and TRBJ2-7): EAGVTQFPSHSVIEKGQTVTLRCDPISGHDNLYWYRRVMGKEIKFLLHFVKESKQDESGMPNNRFLAERTGGTYSTLKVQPAELEDSGVYFCASSQHRDSYEQYFGPGTRLTVT.

This clonotype came up once. The gene calls are TRBV4-2 and TRBJ2-3; 8 nucleotides agree with TRBD2. CDR1 is LGHNA, CDR2 YNFKEQ, per germline. The CDR3 covers 18 residues. The junction had 14 bases not matched to a gene; V was cut back by 1 base and J by 5 bases. The CDR3 DNA sequence: TGTGCCAGCAGCCAAGCTGAGGGCGGGAGGCTCGTTGGAGATACGCAGTATTTT. It translates to CASSQAEGGRLVGDTQYF.

This chain's CDR3 is CASSSYRGQNQPQHF. For the CDR3, the DNA is TGTGCCAGCAGTTCCTACAGGGGGCAGAATCAGCCCCAGCATTTT. The chain employs TRBV27 and TRBJ1-5; 9 nucleotides line up with TRBD1. The CDR3 is made up of 15 amino acids. Germline lookup yields CDR1 MNHEY and CDR2 SMNVEV (reference sequence). J lost 4 bases, V lost 4 bases, and 5 bases had no gene match.

This clonotype was counted a few times. The chain combines TRBV27 with TRBJ2-7; the D gene is possibly TRBD1 (5 bases). This CDR3 has 14 residues. CDR1 and CDR2 (germline): MNHEY, SMNVEV (reference sequence). Trimming took off 3 bases at V and 5 bases at J, with 14 bases between the two ends. The CDR3, as DNA: TGTGCCAGCAGTTTTGGGCCCCAGGGCGACGAGCAGTACTTC. Amino acid sequence: CASSFGPQGDEQYF.

The chain recombines TRBV19 with TRBJ2-6; the D call may be TRBD1 or TRBD2 (5 bases each). V lost 5 bases and J 1 base, leaving 12 bases between the germline ends. The CDR3 extends over 16 amino acids. Germline-derived CDR1 and CDR2 are LNHDA and SQIVND (reference sequence). DNA of the CDR3: TGTGCCAGTAGTCCTGGGGGAAGGTCTGGGGCCAACGTCCTGACTTTC. This gives the protein CASSPGGRSGANVLTF.

This clonotype was seen only a few times. CDR3 coding DNA: TGTGCCAGCAGCAAGGATAAGGCTAGCGGGGAACAAGAGACCCAGTACTTC. Translation: CASSKDKASGEQETQYF. V gene TRBV21-1 combines with J gene TRBJ2-5; whether TRBD2, the table's D call, matches the DNA was not checked. TRBV21-1 is a pseudogene locus. The CDR3 extends over 17 amino acids.

This clonotype was seen many times. One end of the junction fails to match germline, which may point to a read error. The rearrangement links TRBV7-9 to TRBJ1-1; a weak D match, TRBD1 (5 bases). The CDR3 has 11 residues. Germline V gene data show CDR1 as SEHNR and CDR2 as FQNEAQ (reference sequence). In nucleotides, the CDR3 is TGTGCCAGCAATCCACTTCCGGGACCCAACTTT. Protein: CASNPLPGPNF.

The chain links TRBV20-1 to TRBJ2-7; D call uncertain. The V gene's germline CDR1 is DFQATT and CDR2 SNEGSKA (reference sequence). Trimming stripped 0 bases from V and 5 bases from J, with 11 bases between. This CDR3 has 13 amino acids. CDR3 DNA: TGCAGTGCTAGAGATTGTGGGTTGGACGAGCAGTACTTC. This gives the protein CSARDCGLDEQYF.

The chain is built from TRBV19 and TRBJ2-2; D is ambiguous. In germline, CDR1 is LNHDA, CDR2 SQIVND (reference sequence). V lost 2 bases to trimming and J lost 4 bases, with 11 bases between them. CDR3 size: 15 residues. Here the CDR3 reads CASSILGFGTGELFF. The CDR3 DNA reads as TGTGCCAGTAGTATACTAGGCTTCGGCACCGGGGAGCTGTTTTTT. The full variable domain, its missing parts supplied by reference TRBV19 and TRBJ2-2, is DGGITQSPKYLFRKEGQNVTLSCEQNLNHDAMYWYRQDPGQGLRLIYYSQIVNDFQKGDIAEGYSVSREKKESFPLTVTSAQKNPTAFYLCASSILGFGTGELFFGEGSRLTVL.

Only a few counts were recorded for this clonotype. The J gene is TRBJ2-3, the V gene TRBV28; TRBD2 is a possible D gene (6 bases). The CDR3 totals 17 residues. From germline, CDR1 is MDHEN and CDR2 SYDVKM. V shed 3 bases and J shed 0 bases, with 16 bases lying between them. CDR3 sequence reads: CASSLTDWGTSTDTQYF. The CDR3 nucleotides read TGTGCCAGCAGTTTGACCGACTGGGGGACTAGCACAGATACGCAGTATTTT.

This clonotype was detected ten times or more. CDR3 amino acids: CASSPRLRADTEAFF. In DNA, the CDR3 is TGTGCCAGCAGCCCCCGTCTCAGGGCGGACACTGAAGCTTTCTTT. The V call is TRBV3-1, the J call TRBJ1-1; possibly TRBD1 for D (5 bases). Per the germline V gene, CDR1 is LGHDT and CDR2 is YNNKEL (reference sequence). This CDR3 is built from 15 residues. V lost 4 bases and J lost 3, with 15 bases in between.

This clonotype was seen ten or more times. This chain connects TRBV12-5 to TRBJ1-2, with a weak D call TRBD1 (5 bases). Trimming left V 4 bases short and J 8 bases short, with 17 bases between. Per the germline V gene, CDR1 is LGHNT and CDR2 is FRNRAP. The CDR3 is 14 amino acids. CDR3 protein: CASGSSVGVRGYTF. For the CDR3, the DNA is TGTGCTAGTGGTTCCTCTGTAGGGGTCAGGGGCTACACCTTC.

Concerning this clonotype itself: A single base separates this from a much larger clone, so it may be a read error. The chain has TRBV5-6 and TRBJ1-2; D is perhaps TRBD1 (6 bases). V lost 4 bases and J lost 2, with 24 bases in between. This CDR3 is built from 18 residues. Germline loops: CDR1 SGHDT, CDR2 YYEEEE. The CDR3 DNA follows: TGTGCCAGCAGCCTGGGGCCAGAGGGGACACGACCCAACTATGGCTACACCTTC. Residues: CASSLGPEGTRPNYGYTF.

This clonotype was observed a single time. This may come from a read error, since a much larger clone is one base off. This chain uses TRBV28 with TRBJ2-7, with D unresolved. In germline, CDR1 is MDHEN, CDR2 SYDVKM. CDR3 size: 16 residues. CDR3 bases: TGTGCCGGCAGTCAATCAGGTACTATCAGGTCCTACGAGCAGTACTTC. Protein sequence: CAGSQSGTIRSYEQYF.